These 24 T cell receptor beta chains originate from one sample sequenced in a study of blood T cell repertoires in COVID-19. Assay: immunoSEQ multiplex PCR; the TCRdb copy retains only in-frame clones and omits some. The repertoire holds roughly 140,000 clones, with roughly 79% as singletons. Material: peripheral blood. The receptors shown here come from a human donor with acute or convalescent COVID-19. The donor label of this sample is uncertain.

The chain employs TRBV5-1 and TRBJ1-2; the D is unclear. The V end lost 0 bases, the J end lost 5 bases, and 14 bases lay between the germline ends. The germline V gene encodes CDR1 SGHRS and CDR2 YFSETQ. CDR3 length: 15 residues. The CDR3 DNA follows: TGCGCCAGCAGCTTGGTTCAGGCCAACCCGTATGGCTACACCTTC. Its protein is CASSLVQANPYGYTF.

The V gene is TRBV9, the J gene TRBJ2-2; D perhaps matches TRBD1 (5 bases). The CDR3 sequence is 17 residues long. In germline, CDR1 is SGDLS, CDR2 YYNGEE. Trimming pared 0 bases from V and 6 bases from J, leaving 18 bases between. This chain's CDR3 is CASSVDGRANPAGELFF. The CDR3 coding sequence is TGTGCCAGCAGCGTAGACGGCAGGGCAAATCCAGCCGGGGAGCTGTTTTTT.

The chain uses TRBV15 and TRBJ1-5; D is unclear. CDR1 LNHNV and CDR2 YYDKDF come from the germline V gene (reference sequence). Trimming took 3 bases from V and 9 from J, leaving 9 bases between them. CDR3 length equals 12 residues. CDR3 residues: CATSRAGGPQHF. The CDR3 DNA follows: TGTGCCACCAGCAGGGCCGGCGGGCCCCAGCATTTT.

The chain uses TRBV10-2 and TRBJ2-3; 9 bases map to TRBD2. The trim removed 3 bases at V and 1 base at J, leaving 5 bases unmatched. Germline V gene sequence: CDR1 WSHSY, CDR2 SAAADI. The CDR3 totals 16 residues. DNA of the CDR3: TGCGCCAGCAGTGATGATAGCGGGGGCCGCACAGATACGCAGTATTTT. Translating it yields CASSDDSGGRTDTQYF.

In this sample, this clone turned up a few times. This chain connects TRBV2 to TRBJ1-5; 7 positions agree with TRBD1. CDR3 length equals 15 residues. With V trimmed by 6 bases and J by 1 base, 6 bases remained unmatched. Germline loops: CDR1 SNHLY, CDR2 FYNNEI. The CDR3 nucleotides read TGTGCCAGCAGACCACAGGGGCAAAGCAATCAGCCCCAGCATTTT. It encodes CASRPQGQSNQPQHF.

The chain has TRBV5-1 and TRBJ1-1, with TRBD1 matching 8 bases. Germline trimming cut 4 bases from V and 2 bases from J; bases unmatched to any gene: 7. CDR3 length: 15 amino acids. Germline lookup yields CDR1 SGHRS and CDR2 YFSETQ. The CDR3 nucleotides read TGCGCCAGCAGCGCCATTACAGGGGGAAACACTGAAGCTTTCTTT. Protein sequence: CASSAITGGNTEAFF.

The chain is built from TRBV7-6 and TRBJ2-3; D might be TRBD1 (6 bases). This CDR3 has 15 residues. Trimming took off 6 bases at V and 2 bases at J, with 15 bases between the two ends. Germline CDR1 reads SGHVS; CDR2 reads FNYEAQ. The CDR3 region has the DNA TGTGCCAGCAGTTTTGCAGGGGAGAACACAGATACGCAGTATTTT. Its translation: CASSFAGENTDTQYF.

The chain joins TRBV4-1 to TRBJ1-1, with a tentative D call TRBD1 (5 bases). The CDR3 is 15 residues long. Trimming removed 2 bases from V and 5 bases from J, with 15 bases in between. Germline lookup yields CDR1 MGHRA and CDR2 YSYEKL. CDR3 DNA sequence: TGCGCCAGCAGCCAATTGGGACCCGGGGGGACTGAAGCTTTCTTT. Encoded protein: CASSQLGPGGTEAFF.

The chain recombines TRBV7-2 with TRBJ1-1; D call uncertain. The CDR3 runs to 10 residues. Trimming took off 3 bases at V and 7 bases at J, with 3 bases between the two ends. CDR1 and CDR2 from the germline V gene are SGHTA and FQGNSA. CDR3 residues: CASSFNEAFF. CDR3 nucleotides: TGTGCCAGCAGCTTTAATGAAGCTTTCTTT.

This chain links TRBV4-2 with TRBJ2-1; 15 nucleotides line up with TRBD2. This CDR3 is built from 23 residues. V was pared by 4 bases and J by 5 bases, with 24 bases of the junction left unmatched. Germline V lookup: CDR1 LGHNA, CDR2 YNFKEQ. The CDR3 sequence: CASSPRDLRGLAGGPLFHNEQFF. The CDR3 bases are TGTGCCAGCAGCCCCCGGGACCTAAGGGGACTAGCGGGGGGCCCCCTGTTCCACAATGAGCAGTTCTTC.

The CDR3 DNA is TGTGCCAGCAGCTTGGGGACAAGGCTGCAAGAGACCCAGTACTTC. Its translation: CASSLGTRLQETQYF. The gene calls are TRBV11-2 and TRBJ2-5; a weak D match, TRBD1 (6 bases). Germline-derived CDR1 and CDR2 are SGHAT and FQNNGV. This CDR3 is 15 amino acids long. V dropped 3 bases and J dropped 2 bases, with 13 bases sitting between them. The variable domain in full, with the rest retrieved from reference TRBV11-2 and TRBJ2-5, is EAGVAQSPRYKIIEKRQSVAFWCNPISGHATLYWYQQILGQGPKLLIQFQNNGVVDDSQLPKDRFSAERLKGVDSTLKIQPAKLEDSAVYLCASSLGTRLQETQYFGPGTRLLVL.

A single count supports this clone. This CDR3 reads CASSLEAQGRSTEAFF. The CDR3 DNA reads TGCGCCAGCAGCTTGGAGGCCCAGGGCCGAAGTACTGAAGCTTTCTTT. The V and J genes are TRBV5-1 and TRBJ1-1, with a possible D match to TRBD1 (5 bases). CDR1 is SGHRS and CDR2 is YFSETQ in the germline V gene. V was shortened by 0 bases and J by 5 bases, with 17 bases between the two germline ends. The CDR3 extends over 16 amino acids.

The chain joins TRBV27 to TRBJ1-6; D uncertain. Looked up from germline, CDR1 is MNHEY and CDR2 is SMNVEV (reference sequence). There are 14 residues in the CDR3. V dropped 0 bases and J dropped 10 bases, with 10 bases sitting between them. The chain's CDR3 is CASSLSGRESPLHF. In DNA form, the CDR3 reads TGTGCCAGCAGTTTATCGGGGAGGGAATCACCCCTCCACTTT.

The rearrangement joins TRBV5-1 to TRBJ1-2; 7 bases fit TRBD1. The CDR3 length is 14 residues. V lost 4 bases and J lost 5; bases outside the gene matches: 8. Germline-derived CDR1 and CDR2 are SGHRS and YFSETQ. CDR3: CASSPMGQIYGYTF. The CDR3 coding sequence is TGCGCCAGCAGCCCGATGGGACAGATTTATGGCTACACCTTC.

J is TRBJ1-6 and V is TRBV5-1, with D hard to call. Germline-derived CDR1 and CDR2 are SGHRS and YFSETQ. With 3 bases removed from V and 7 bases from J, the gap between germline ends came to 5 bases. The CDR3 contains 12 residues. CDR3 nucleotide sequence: TGCGCCAGCAGCTCTCGGAATTCACCCCTCCACTTT. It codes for CASSSRNSPLHF.

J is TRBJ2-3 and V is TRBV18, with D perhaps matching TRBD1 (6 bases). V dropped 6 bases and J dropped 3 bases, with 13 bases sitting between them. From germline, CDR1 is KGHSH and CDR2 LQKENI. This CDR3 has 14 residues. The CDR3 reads CASSPTGLTDTQYF. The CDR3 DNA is TGTGCCAGCTCGCCTACAGGGTTAACAGATACGCAGTATTTT. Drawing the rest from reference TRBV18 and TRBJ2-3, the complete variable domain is NAGVMQNPRHLVRRRGQEARLRCSPMKGHSHVYWYRQLPEEGLKFMVYLQKENIIDESGMPKERFSAEFPKEGPSILRIQQVVRGDSAAYFCASSPTGLTDTQYFGPGTRLTVL.

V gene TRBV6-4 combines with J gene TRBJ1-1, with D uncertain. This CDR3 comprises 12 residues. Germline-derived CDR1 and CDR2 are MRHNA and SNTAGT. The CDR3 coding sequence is TGTGCTCTCGAGGATCGGGACACTGAAGCTTTCTTT. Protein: CALEDRDTEAFF.

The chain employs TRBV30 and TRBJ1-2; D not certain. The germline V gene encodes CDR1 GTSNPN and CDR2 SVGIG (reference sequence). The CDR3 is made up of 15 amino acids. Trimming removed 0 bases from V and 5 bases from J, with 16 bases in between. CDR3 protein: CAWSVLEDSRYGYTF. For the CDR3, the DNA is TGTGCCTGGAGTGTACTAGAAGACTCTCGGTATGGCTACACCTTC.

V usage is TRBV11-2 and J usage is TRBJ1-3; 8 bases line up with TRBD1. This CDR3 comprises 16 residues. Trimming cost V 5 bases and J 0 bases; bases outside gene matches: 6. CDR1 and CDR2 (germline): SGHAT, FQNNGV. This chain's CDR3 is CASSGRQGSSGNTIYF. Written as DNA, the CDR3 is TGTGCCAGCAGCGGCCGACAGGGGAGCTCTGGAAACACCATATATTTT.

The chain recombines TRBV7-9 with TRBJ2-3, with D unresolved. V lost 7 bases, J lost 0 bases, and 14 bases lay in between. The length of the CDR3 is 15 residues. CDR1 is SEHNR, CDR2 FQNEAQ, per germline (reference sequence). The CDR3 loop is CASNPTLTSTDTQYF. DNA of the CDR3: TGTGCCAGCAACCCCACACTAACTAGCACAGATACGCAGTATTTT.

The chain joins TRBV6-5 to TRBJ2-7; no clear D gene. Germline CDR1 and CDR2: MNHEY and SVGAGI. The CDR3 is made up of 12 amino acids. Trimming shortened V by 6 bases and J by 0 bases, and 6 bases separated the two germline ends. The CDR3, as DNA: TGTGCCAGCAGCATCAGCTCCTACGAGCAGTACGTC. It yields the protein CASSISSYEQYV.

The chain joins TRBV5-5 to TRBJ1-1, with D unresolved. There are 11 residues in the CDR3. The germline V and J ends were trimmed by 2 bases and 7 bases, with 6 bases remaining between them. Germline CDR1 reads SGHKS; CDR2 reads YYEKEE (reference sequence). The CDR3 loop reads CASSFSDEAFF. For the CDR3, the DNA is TGTGCCAGCAGCTTCTCAGATGAAGCTTTCTTT. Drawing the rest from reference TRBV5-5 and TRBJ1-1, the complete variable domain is DAGVTQSPTHLIKTRGQQVTLRCSPISGHKSVSWYQQVLGQGPQFIFQYYEKEERGRGNFPDRFSARQFPNYSSELNVNALLLGDSALYLCASSFSDEAFFGQGTRLTVV.

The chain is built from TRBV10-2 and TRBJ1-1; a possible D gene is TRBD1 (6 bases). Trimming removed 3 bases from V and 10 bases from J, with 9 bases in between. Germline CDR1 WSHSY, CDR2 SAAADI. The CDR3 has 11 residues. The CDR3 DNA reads TGCGCCAGCAGTGACGAAGGGGGAGCTTTCTTT. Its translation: CASSDEGGAFF.

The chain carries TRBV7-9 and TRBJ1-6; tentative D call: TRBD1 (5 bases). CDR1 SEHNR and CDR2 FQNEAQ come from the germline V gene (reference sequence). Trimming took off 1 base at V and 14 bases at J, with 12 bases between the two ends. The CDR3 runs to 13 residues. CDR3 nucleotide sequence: TGTGCCAGCAGCTTAGTTGGGGCCATTTCCCTCCACTTT. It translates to CASSLVGAISLHF.